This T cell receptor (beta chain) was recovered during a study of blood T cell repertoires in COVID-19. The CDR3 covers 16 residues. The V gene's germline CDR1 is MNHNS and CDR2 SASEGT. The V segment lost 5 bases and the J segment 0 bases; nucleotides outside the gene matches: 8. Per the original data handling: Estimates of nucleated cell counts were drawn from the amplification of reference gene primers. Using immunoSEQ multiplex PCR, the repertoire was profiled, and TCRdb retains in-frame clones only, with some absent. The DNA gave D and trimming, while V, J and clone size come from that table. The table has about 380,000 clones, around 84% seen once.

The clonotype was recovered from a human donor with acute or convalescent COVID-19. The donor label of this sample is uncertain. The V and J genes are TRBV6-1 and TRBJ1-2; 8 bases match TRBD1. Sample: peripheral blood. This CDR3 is CASSKGDRSTNYGYTF. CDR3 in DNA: TGTGCCAGCAGTAAAGGGGACAGGTCCACTAACTATGGCTACACCTTC.